The 20 T cell receptor beta chains presented below share a single source sample, sequenced in a study of T cell responses to AZD1222 COVID-19 vaccine. Profiled with immunoSEQ multiplex PCR; TCRdb holds only in-frame clones, not every one. The sample has about 120,000 clones, approximately 90% seen once. This sample comprised peripheral blood, obtained on day 0 of AZD1222 vaccination. The receptors come from an adult in good health.

V and J are TRBV19 and TRBJ1-5; a weak D match, TRBD1 (6 bases). Trimming removed 7 bases at V and 3 bases at J, with 13 bases between. The length of the CDR3 is 14 residues. CDR1 and CDR2 from the germline V gene are LNHDA and SQIVND (reference sequence). The CDR3 region is CASTWGGANQPQHF. In DNA, the CDR3 is TGTGCCAGTACGTGGGGGGGGGCCAATCAGCCCCAGCATTTT.

V is TRBV4-2 and J is TRBJ1-4; D ambiguous. The V and J ends lost 0 bases and 5 bases respectively, with 13 bases between them. The germline V gene has CDR1 LGHNA and CDR2 YNFKEQ. CDR3 size: 16 residues. The CDR3 here is CASSQDKSRRNEKLFF. The CDR3 DNA reads TGTGCCAGCAGCCAAGATAAATCGAGAAGAAATGAAAAACTGTTTTTT.

The rearrangement links TRBV27 to TRBJ1-6; 9 nucleotides line up with TRBD1. V trimming: 7 bases; J trimming: 10 bases; junction bases outside the gene matches: 8. The germline V gene has CDR1 MNHEY and CDR2 SMNVEV (reference sequence). The CDR3 is made up of 14 amino acids. CDR3 sequence: CASTPTGGLSPLHF. DNA for the CDR3: TGTGCCAGCACCCCAACAGGGGGCTTGTCACCCCTCCACTTT.

J is TRBJ2-6 and V is TRBV29-1; no firm D call. Germline V lookup: CDR1 SQVTM, CDR2 ANQGSEA. The CDR3 consists of 14 residues. The V end lost 5 bases, the J end lost 1 base, and 9 bases lay between the germline ends. The CDR3 here is CSVWTASGANVLTF. The CDR3 DNA follows: TGCAGCGTTTGGACGGCGTCTGGGGCCAACGTCCTGACTTTC.

V and J are TRBV11-2 and TRBJ2-1; D remains unclear. The CDR3 loop spans 16 amino acids. The germline V gene has CDR1 SGHAT and CDR2 FQNNGV. V gave up 5 bases and J gave up 0 bases, with 14 bases separating them. CDR3 nucleotide sequence: TGTGCCAGCAGCAGCCGCGACTGGAGCTCCTACAATGAGCAGTTCTTC. Protein: CASSSRDWSSYNEQFF.

This rearrangement joins TRBV28 to TRBJ1-2; D is perhaps TRBD1 (6 bases). CDR1 is MDHEN, CDR2 SYDVKM, per germline. The CDR3 consists of 11 residues. V was clipped by 4 bases and J by 11 bases, with 11 bases between them. CDR3 bases: TGTGCCAGCAGTTCGGACAGTCGATACACCTTC. Protein sequence: CASSSDSRYTF.

The rearrangement uses TRBV6-2 or TRBV6-3 and TRBJ2-1, with D perhaps being TRBD1 or TRBD2 (5 bases each). Looked up from germline, CDR1 is MNHEY and CDR2 is SVGEGT. Trimming left V 5 bases short and J 8 bases short, with 16 bases between. The CDR3 is 14 amino acids. The CDR3 DNA reads as TGTGCCAGCAGTCGAGGGGTCGGCTTCCATGAGCAGTTCTTC. Protein sequence: CASSRGVGFHEQFF.

The chain has TRBV27 and TRBJ2-1, with D uncertain. The CDR3 sequence is 11 residues long. The germline V and J ends were trimmed by 3 bases and 6 bases, with 3 bases remaining between them. Germline CDR1 and CDR2: MNHEY and SMNVEV (reference sequence). The CDR3: CASSFGNEQFF. The CDR3 bases are TGTGCCAGCAGTTTTGGCAATGAGCAGTTCTTC.

The chain links TRBV28 to TRBJ1-6; D is uncertain. CDR3 length equals 13 residues. Germline CDR1 is MDHEN and CDR2 is SYDVKM. V lost 6 bases and J lost 8, with 11 bases in between. Here the CDR3 DNA reads TGTGCCAGCAGATATCCCGACGATTCACCCCTCCACTTT. The encoded protein is CASRYPDDSPLHF.

This CDR3 reads CSGAWKFSNQPQHF. CDR3 in DNA: TGCAGCGGGGCGTGGAAATTTAGCAATCAGCCCCAGCATTTT. The chain is built from TRBV29-1 and TRBJ1-5; D uncertain. The CDR3 sequence is 14 residues long. V was clipped by 7 bases and J by 0 bases, with 13 bases between them. The germline V gene encodes CDR1 SQVTM and CDR2 ANQGSEA.

This clone was counted once. V is TRBV28 and J is TRBJ1-1; TRBD1 is a possible D gene (6 bases). V gave up 6 bases and J gave up 1 base, with 18 bases separating them. The CDR3 loop spans 16 amino acids. CDR1 and CDR2 from the germline V gene are MDHEN and SYDVKM. CDR3 nucleotide sequence: TGTGCCAGCAGCCGAAGGAGGGGGGCGCCGAACACTGAAGCTTTCTTT. Residues: CASSRRRGAPNTEAFF. The full variable domain, its missing parts supplied by reference TRBV28 and TRBJ1-1, is DVKVTQSSRYLVKRTGEKVFLECVQDMDHENMFWYRQDPGLGLRLIYFSYDVKMKEKGDIPEGYSVSREKKERFSLILESASTNQTSMYLCASSRRRGAPNTEAFFGQGTRLTVV.

V is TRBV5-6 and J is TRBJ2-5; 9 nucleotides line up with TRBD2. The CDR3 extends over 18 amino acids. Germline V gives CDR1 SGHDT, CDR2 YYEEEE. The J segment lost 4 bases and the V segment lost 3 bases, leaving 16 bases of the junction unmatched. CDR3: CASSWTVLAGAWLETQYF. Here the CDR3 DNA reads TGTGCCAGCAGCTGGACAGTTTTAGCGGGAGCCTGGTTAGAGACCCAGTACTTC.

The genes are TRBV24-1 and TRBJ2-7; D tentatively reads TRBD1 or TRBD2 (5 bases each). This CDR3 spans 14 amino acids. Germline loops: CDR1 KGHDR, CDR2 SFDVKD. Trimming took off 4 bases at V and 2 bases at J, with 11 bases between the two ends. The CDR3 protein is CATSEGPTPYEQYF. CDR3 coding DNA: TGTGCCACCAGTGAGGGACCGACCCCCTACGAGCAGTACTTC.

The V gene is TRBV27, the J gene TRBJ1-3; D uncertain. Germline CDR1 reads MNHEY; CDR2 reads SMNVEV (reference sequence). V was clipped by 5 bases and J by 0 bases, with 8 bases between them. CDR3 length: 14 residues. CDR3 in DNA: TGTGCCAGCAGTACGCGGCCCTCTGGAAACACCATATATTTT. It yields the protein CASSTRPSGNTIYF.

This clone was detected a few times. The CDR3 spells CASSPFTGLAGNEQFF. The CDR3 DNA reads TGTGCCAGCAGTCCTTTCACGGGACTAGCGGGAAATGAGCAGTTCTTC. The chain couples TRBV27 to TRBJ2-1; TRBD2 aligns across 13 bases. Germline lookup yields CDR1 MNHEY and CDR2 SMNVEV (reference sequence). The V gene end was trimmed by 5 bases and the J gene end by 7 bases; junction bases not matched to a gene: 8. The CDR3 sequence is 16 residues long.

The CDR3 loop reads CASSQDPGRTYEQYF. CDR3 in DNA: TGCGCCAGCAGCCAAGATCCAGGGCGAACCTACGAGCAGTACTTC. V is TRBV4-1 and J is TRBJ2-7, with D perhaps matching TRBD1 (5 bases). Trimming took 0 bases from V and 2 from J, leaving 11 bases between them. Germline CDR1 MGHRA, CDR2 YSYEKL. The CDR3 spans 15 residues.

This clone has just a few counts. This chain links TRBV9 with TRBJ2-3, with D maybe TRBD1 (6 bases). The germline V gene has CDR1 SGDLS and CDR2 YYNGEE. This CDR3 region has 16 residues. V was cut by 0 bases and J by 0 bases, with 11 bases left in between. For the CDR3, the DNA is TGTGCCAGCAGCGTAGTTGGACAGACTAGCACAGATACGCAGTATTTT. Protein product: CASSVVGQTSTDTQYF.

This chain joins TRBV2 and TRBJ1-1; unclear D gene. CDR3 length: 10 amino acids. Germline V gene data show CDR1 as SNHLY and CDR2 as FYNNEI. The V gene lost 6 bases and the J gene lost 10 bases, with 9 bases spanning the gap. CDR3 nucleotide sequence: TGTGCCAGCAGACAAAAGGGAGCTTTCTTT. The encoded protein is CASRQKGAFF.

This sequence joins TRBV5-1 and TRBJ2-1; 8 nucleotides align to TRBD1. The germline CDR1 and CDR2 sequences are SGHRS and YFSETQ. This CDR3 is 15 amino acids long. V trimming: 4 bases; J trimming: 3 bases; junction bases outside the gene matches: 6. The CDR3 sequence: CASSPEDRDYNEQFF. The CDR3 DNA reads as TGCGCCAGCAGCCCCGAGGACAGGGACTACAATGAGCAGTTCTTC.

The chain uses TRBV28 and TRBJ1-1; D ambiguous. V lost 4 bases, J lost 0 bases, and 9 bases lay in between. Germline-derived CDR1 and CDR2 are MDHEN and SYDVKM. The CDR3 consists of 14 residues. The chain's CDR3 is CASSSPTMNTEAFF. The CDR3, as DNA: TGTGCCAGCAGTTCTCCTACGATGAACACTGAAGCTTTCTTT.